This passage covers 10 T cell receptor beta chains from one sample sequenced in a study of T cells in Graves' hyperthyroidism and ophthalmopathy. The TCR beta CDR3 regions underwent amplification using RNA transcripts as the source. With the HTBI primer set, the TCR CDR3 went through a first round of RT-PCR. TCRdb re-called the multiplex PCR reads through MiXCR, storing one row per CDR3 protein. The table lists around 540,000 distinct CDR3 sequences, 46% of them singletons. Specimen: peripheral blood or thyroid tissue (not recorded which). All receptors derive from a woman between 18 and 29 years old with Graves' hyperthyroidism.

The chain is built from TRBV10-3 and TRBJ2-1, with TRBD1 matching 7 bases. The CDR3 length is 12 residues. Germline V gives CDR1 ENHRY, CDR2 SYGVKD. The junction had 4 bases not matched to a gene; V was cut back by 8 bases and J by 6 bases. The DNA for the CDR3 is TGTGCCATCGGGACAGACGTCAATGAGCAGTTCTTC. Translating it yields CAIGTDVNEQFF.

This clonotype showed up just a few times. This rearrangement joins TRBV29-1 to TRBJ2-7; the match to TRBD1 covers 9 bases. Germline loops: CDR1 SQVTM, CDR2 ANQGSEA. V lost 6 bases and J lost 3; bases outside the gene matches: 3. The CDR3 contains 12 residues. CDR3 nucleotide sequence: TGCAGCGTGGGACAGGGTATCTACGAGCAGTACTTC. It is translated as CSVGQGIYEQYF.

This rearrangement joins TRBV7-9 to TRBJ2-7; maybe TRBD1 (6 bases). This CDR3 has 15 amino acids. Germline V CDR1 and CDR2: SEHNR, FQNEAQ (reference sequence). Trimming pared 3 bases from V and 5 bases from J, leaving 17 bases between. The CDR3 region has the DNA TGTGCCAGCAGCTTGTCGGGCCAGGGGAACGACGAGCAGTACTTC. Protein: CASSLSGQGNDEQYF.

CDR3 nucleotides: TGTGCCAGCGGGGCCGGACAGGAATCCTACGAGCAGTACTTC. Its protein is CASGAGQESYEQYF. V and J are TRBV2 and TRBJ2-7; 7 nucleotides align to TRBD1. This CDR3 region has 14 residues. V dropped 8 bases and J dropped 1; count of bases not matched to a gene: 8. Germline V CDR1 and CDR2: SNHLY, FYNNEI.

Many counts were recorded for this clonotype. The chain recombines TRBV15 with TRBJ2-5; 10 bases match TRBD1. Germline loops: CDR1 LNHNV, CDR2 YYDKDF (reference sequence). The length of the CDR3 is 15 residues. J lost 4 bases, V lost 5 bases, and 7 bases had no gene match. The CDR3 is CATSGGQGMGETQYF. CDR3 nucleotide sequence: TGTGCCACCAGCGGGGGACAGGGGATGGGAGAGACCCAGTACTTC.

The V gene is TRBV7-8, the J gene TRBJ2-2, with D unclear. From germline, CDR1 is SGHVS and CDR2 FQNEAQ. V was cut by 2 bases and J by 5 bases, with 12 bases left in between. The CDR3 runs to 15 residues. CDR3 loop: CASSLPTDGTGELFF. CDR3 DNA: TGTGCCAGCAGCTTACCAACGGACGGAACCGGGGAGCTGTTTTTT. Supplemented by reference TRBV7-8 and TRBJ2-2, the full variable domain reads GAGVSQSPRYKVAKRGQDVALRCDPISGHVSLFWYQQALGQGPEFLTYFQNEAQLDKSGLPSDRFFAERPEGSVSTLKIQRTQQEDSAVYLCASSLPTDGTGELFFGEGSRLTVL.

This chain links TRBV20-1 with TRBJ2-5, with D perhaps being TRBD1 or TRBD2 (5 bases each). CDR3 length: 14 residues. Germline CDR1 reads DFQATT; CDR2 reads SNEGSKA (reference sequence). V was trimmed by 3 bases and J by 5 bases, leaving 16 bases between them. CDR3 DNA: TGCAGTGCTAGCGGGGCGCCGATGTGGGAGACCCAGTACTTC. It codes for CSASGAPMWETQYF.

J is TRBJ2-5 and V is TRBV7-9, with TRBD1 matching over 9 bases. Trimming removed 5 bases from V and 5 bases from J; junction bases left unmatched: 9. The CDR3 consists of 15 residues. The V gene's germline CDR1 is SEHNR and CDR2 FQNEAQ (reference sequence). The CDR3 spells CASSLNRGRRETQYF. The CDR3 bases are TGTGCCAGCAGCCTGAACAGGGGGCGCCGGGAGACCCAGTACTTC.

In DNA form, the CDR3 reads TGTGCCATCAGTGAGGCGGGGGGGGACGAGCATTTT. Encoded protein: CAISEAGGDEHF. V usage is TRBV10-3 and J usage is TRBJ1-5; D possibly corresponds to TRBD1 (5 bases). The CDR3 runs 12 residues. The V gene's germline CDR1 is ENHRY and CDR2 SYGVKD. Trimming left V 2 bases short and J 14 bases short, with 13 bases between.

The chain uses TRBV7-9 and TRBJ2-7; 10 bases map to TRBD2. The CDR3 extends over 15 amino acids. Germline V CDR1 and CDR2: SEHNR, FQNEAQ (reference sequence). Trimming removed 5 bases from V and 1 base from J; junction bases left unmatched: 5. The CDR3 region is CASSTWTSGSYEQYF. The CDR3 DNA follows: TGTGCCAGCAGCACCTGGACTAGCGGTTCCTACGAGCAGTACTTC.